This T cell receptor (beta chain) originates from a study of identifying expanded T cells in peripheral blood (dated by TCRdb to about 2019). Describing the broader study: Four technical replicates, made by sequencing separate aliquots from the same pool of genomic DNA, were compared pairwise.

The study at large found these results: The authors expected that over much longer intervals, such as months to years, biological variance in healthy repertoires might increase even further. Across all healthy donors, variance in clone template counts between approximately two-week samples was found to increase significantly with total template count. The binomial model flagged around 1.1 differentially abundant clones between technical replicates, compared with approximately 15 over approximately 2 weeks and 19 over roughly 4 weeks. Across all healthy-donor time intervals, the beta-binomial model significantly lowered both the number of clones called differentially abundant and the false-positive rate.

As to this clone: There is no known antigen for this receptor. No clone much larger than this one lies a single base away; base qualities are absent.

During the collection period, no infections or other immune events were recorded for the healthy donors. To calibrate time-dependent variance in a beta-binomial model of T-cell clone differential abundance, blood repertoires from healthy donors were used as a training cohort. There were roughly 10 healthy donors in the training cohort, of whom 3 were female and 7 were male. An age range of about 25 to 64 years, with an average of 43 years, was recorded for the donors. Whole blood was collected from each healthy donor at three time points spaced roughly two weeks apart and obtained from a commercial supplier. For immunosequencing, genomic DNA was extracted from unsorted whole blood. TCRbeta CDR3 regions were profiled by bias-controlled multiplex PCR amplification of genomic DNA with the immunoSEQ Assay. The authors' pipeline ran thus. The absolute abundance of each unique TCRbeta CDR3 region was quantified after sequences were collapsed and filtered. Differential abundance was tested with two models: a binomial (Fisher-equivalent) model and a beta-binomial model that adds time-dependent variance fitted from healthy donors. Clones with fewer than 5 combined templates were removed, and a clone was called differentially abundant if the clone's Benjamini-Hochberg FDR was below 0.01. Using the form v = (b*log(k)+a)^2, the beta-binomial variance was modeled as a function of the total template count across the two samples. TCRdb took this table from immuneACCESS and kept in-frame rearrangements with V and J called. Such tables lack part of the clones; where checked against another copy, unresolved V genes explain under half of the gap, and the rest is unexplained. Clone size and V and J calls were adopted from that table, with D and trimming inferred from the DNA. The sample records some 100,000 clones, approximately 90% of which are singletons. The top ten constitute 7.5% to 9.5% of the sample.

The CDR3 holds 16 amino acids from the cysteine to the phenylalanine. Only the CDR3 part of the read is kept: 48 bases, read in frame from the first base. Trimming takes 4 bases off V and 2 bases off J; junction bases not matched to a gene: 5. Reading the germline V gene gives CDR1 SGHRS and CDR2 YFSETQ. This receptor was taken from a person aged 18-70 years in good health. The chain was built from TRBV5-1 and TRBJ2-6; a stretch of 8 junction bases matches TRBD1. The sample was blood. The CDR3 loop reads CASSAQQGAGANVLTF. The nucleotide sequence reads as follows: TGCGCCAGCAGCGCCCAACAGGGGGCTGGGGCCAACGTCCTGACTTTC.